These T cell receptor beta chains were read from a single sample in a study of T-cell memory formation after mild COVID-19. TCRdb ran MiXCR on the 5' RACE reads and lists one entry per CDR3 protein. This table has 40,000 to 55,000 distinct CDR3 sequences, less than 15% appearing once. Sequenced: PBMCs or a T cell subset sorted from them (not recorded which). The receptors were sampled from a man aged 18 to 29 who had mild COVID-19 (a few samples of this study predate the infection). Cell type and time point are not known. Both conserved end residues are part of each CDR3. The D gene is left open where the match is weak. Clone size is not always given. Where it is, it says once, few, many or a class for expanded clones.

cdr3_aa: CASSQGQGGDGELFF
cdr3_nt: TGTGCCAGCAGCCAAGGACAGGGAGGCGACGGGGAGCTGTTTTTT
v_call: TRBV4-2
j_call: TRBJ2-2
clone_size: .
d_call: .

cdr3_aa: CASSPTSYNEQFF
cdr3_nt: TGTGCCAGCAGTCCCACCTCCTACAATGAGCAGTTCTTC
v_call: TRBV6-4
j_call: TRBJ2-1
clone_size: .
d_call: .

cdr3_aa: CASSPYPGSGGAGETQYF
cdr3_nt: TGTGCCAGCAGTCCCTACCCGGGAAGCGGGGGGGCGGGGGAGACCCAGTACTTC
v_call: TRBV27
j_call: TRBJ2-5
clone_size: few
d_call: TRBD2

cdr3_aa: CASSPPHGGVYNEQFF
cdr3_nt: TGTGCCAGCTCACCACCTCACGGCGGGGTGTACAATGAGCAGTTCTTC
v_call: TRBV18
j_call: TRBJ2-1
clone_size: few
d_call: .

cdr3_aa: CASSREGINTEAFF
cdr3_nt: TGTGCCAGCAGCCGGGAGGGTATAAACACTGAAGCTTTCTTT
v_call: TRBV3-1
j_call: TRBJ1-1
clone_size: .
d_call: .

cdr3_aa: CASSGQTSGANVLTF
cdr3_nt: TGCGCCAGCAGTGGACAGACCTCTGGGGCCAACGTCCTGACTTTC
v_call: TRBV5-1
j_call: TRBJ2-6
clone_size: .
d_call: .

cdr3_aa: CASSPLAGYNEQFF
cdr3_nt: TGCGCCAGCAGCCCACTAGCGGGGTACAATGAGCAGTTCTTC
v_call: TRBV5-1
j_call: TRBJ2-1
clone_size: many
d_call: TRBD2

cdr3_aa: CASSLSRDRVRTGELFF
cdr3_nt: TGTGCCAGCAGCTTAAGTCGCGACAGGGTGCGCACCGGGGAGCTGTTTTTT
v_call: TRBV11-2
j_call: TRBJ2-2
clone_size: .
d_call: TRBD1

cdr3_aa: CASSSGTSSTDTQYF
cdr3_nt: TGCGCCAGCAGCTCTGGGACTAGCTCTACAGATACGCAGTATTTT
v_call: TRBV5-1
j_call: TRBJ2-3
clone_size: many
d_call: TRBD2

cdr3_aa: CSARDGHQPQHF
cdr3_nt: TGCAGTGCTAGAGATGGGCATCAGCCCCAGCATTTT
v_call: TRBV20-1
j_call: TRBJ1-5
clone_size: few
d_call: .

cdr3_aa: CASSPDRQGDSGNTIYF
cdr3_nt: TGCGCCAGCAGCCCCGACCGACAAGGCGACTCTGGAAACACCATATATTTT
v_call: TRBV5-1
j_call: TRBJ1-3
clone_size: .
d_call: .

cdr3_aa: CASSFTPGAGELFF
cdr3_nt: TGTGCCAGCAGCTTTACTCCAGGGGCCGGGGAGCTGTTTTTT
v_call: TRBV7-2
j_call: TRBJ2-2
clone_size: few
d_call: .

cdr3_aa: CASGVLARVETQYF
cdr3_nt: TGTGCCAGCGGGGTCTTAGCGCGGGTGGAGACCCAGTACTTC
v_call: TRBV7-9
j_call: TRBJ2-5
clone_size: few
d_call: .

cdr3_aa: CASSGAGDTEAFF
cdr3_nt: TGTGCCAGCTCAGGGGCCGGGGACACTGAAGCTTTCTTT
v_call: TRBV18
j_call: TRBJ1-1
clone_size: .
d_call: .

cdr3_aa: CASSFRGTGEDEQYF
cdr3_nt: TGTGCCAGCAGCTTTAGGGGGACAGGGGAAGACGAGCAGTACTTC
v_call: TRBV11-1
j_call: TRBJ2-7
clone_size: few
d_call: TRBD1